Given below is one T cell receptor beta chain in context. This entry comes from a study of blood T cells in healthy people across ages. CDR3 size: 17 residues. For the second PCR, which ran for about 7 to 12 cycles, a sample-barcoded 5' primer and a J-beta primer mix were used. TCRdb processed the 5' RACE reads anew with MiXCR; each CDR3 protein has one entry. The table lists around 2 million distinct CDR3 sequences, around 42% of them singletons. The chain employs TRBV12-3 or TRBV12-4 and TRBJ2-5, with D perhaps assigned TRBD1 or TRBD2 (5 bases each). The J call could be wrong; TRBJ2-7 is a better fit for the DNA end. The material sequenced was blood. This receptor was obtained from a human donor in good health. The CDR3 sequence is CASSPTGTLSAPYEQYF. The CDR3 DNA reads TGTGCCAGCAGTCCAACCGGGACCCTCTCGGCCCCCTACGAGCAGTACTTC.